A single T cell receptor (beta chain) is shown here with its context. Its antigen is still unknown. These data originate in a study of yellow fever vaccine responses in identical twins. General study results and limits: Vaccine T cell responses of twins reportedly seemed partly convergent and partly personalized.

V dropped 4 bases and J dropped 3 bases, with 18 bases sitting between them. Germline CDR1 is KGHSH and CDR2 is LQKENI. The CDR3 is made up of 16 amino acids. TCRdb reprocessed the RT-PCR reads with MiXCR, giving one entry per CDR3 protein. The sample includes roughly 18,000 distinct CDR3 sequences, under 80% of them seen just once. The starting material was T cells from blood (PBMCs), unsorted or a sorted subset (not recorded which), obtained before or after yellow fever vaccination (not recorded which). The source of this sequence is a woman in her late teens or twenties who received the yellow fever vaccine. The rearrangement uses TRBV18 and TRBJ1-1; D may be TRBD1 (6 bases). CDR3 region: CASSRGTPGVYTEAFF. The CDR3 region has the DNA TGTGCCAGCTCACGAGGGACACCTGGGGTGTACACTGAAGCTTTCTTT.